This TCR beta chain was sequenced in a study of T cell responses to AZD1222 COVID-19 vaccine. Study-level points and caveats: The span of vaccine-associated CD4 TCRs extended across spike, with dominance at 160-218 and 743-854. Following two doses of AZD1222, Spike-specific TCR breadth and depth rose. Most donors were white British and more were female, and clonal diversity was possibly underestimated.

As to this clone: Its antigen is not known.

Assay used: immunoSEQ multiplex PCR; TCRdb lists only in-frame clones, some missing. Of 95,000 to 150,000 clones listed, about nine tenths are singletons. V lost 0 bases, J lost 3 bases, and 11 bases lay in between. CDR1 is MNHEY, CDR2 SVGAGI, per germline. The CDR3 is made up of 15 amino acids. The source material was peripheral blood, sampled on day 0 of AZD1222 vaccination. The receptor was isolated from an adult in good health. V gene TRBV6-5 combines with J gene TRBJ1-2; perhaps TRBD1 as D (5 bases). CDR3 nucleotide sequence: TGTGCCAGCAGTTACTCGGCCGAGGGGCACTATGGCTACACCTTC. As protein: CASSYSAEGHYGYTF.